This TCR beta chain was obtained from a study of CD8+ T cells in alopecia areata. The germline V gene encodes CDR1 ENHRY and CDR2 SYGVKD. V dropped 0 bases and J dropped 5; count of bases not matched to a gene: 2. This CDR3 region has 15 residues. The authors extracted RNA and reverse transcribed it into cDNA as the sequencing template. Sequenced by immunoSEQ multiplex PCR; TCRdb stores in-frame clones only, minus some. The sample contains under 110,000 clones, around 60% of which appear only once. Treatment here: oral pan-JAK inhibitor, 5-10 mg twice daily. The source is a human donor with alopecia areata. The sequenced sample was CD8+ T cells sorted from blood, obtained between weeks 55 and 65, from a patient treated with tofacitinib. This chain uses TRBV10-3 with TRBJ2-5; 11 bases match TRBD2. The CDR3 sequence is CAISESTSGAETQYF. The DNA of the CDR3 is TGTGCCATCAGTGAGTCGACTAGCGGGGCTGAGACCCAGTACTTC.